The rows below give T cell receptor beta chains drawn from one sample of a study of blood T cell repertoires in COVID-19. The repertoire was sequenced with immunoSEQ multiplex PCR; TCRdb's copy has only in-frame clones and lacks some. Of about 22,000 clones listed, 90% are singletons. The sample taken for sequencing was peripheral blood. Receptors were obtained from a man between 65 and 85 years old with acute or convalescent COVID-19. Both conserved end residues are part of each CDR3. The order of the fields is CDR3 length, D gene, V gene, J gene, clone size, CDR3 DNA, CDR3 protein. A D gene is named only where the DNA matches it firmly. Clone size is stated in some rows and not others, as once, few, many or a class when expanded.

len: 13; d_gene: TRBD1; v_gene: TRBV12-3/TRBV12-4; j_gene: TRBJ2-4; abundance: few; CDR3nt: TGTGCCAGCAGGAGGCAGGGGGCGGTCAATCAGTACTTC; CDR3aa: CASRRQGAVNQYF
len: 13; d_gene: -; v_gene: TRBV7-2; j_gene: TRBJ1-1; abundance: -; CDR3nt: TGTGCCAGCAGCCGAGGGAGGGGGACTGAAGCTTTCTTT; CDR3aa: CASSRGRGTEAFF
len: 14; d_gene: TRBD1; v_gene: TRBV10-3; j_gene: TRBJ1-2; abundance: -; CDR3nt: TGTGCCATCACCCCGGGACAGGAGAACTATGGCTACACCTTC; CDR3aa: CAITPGQENYGYTF
len: 16; d_gene: TRBD2; v_gene: TRBV14; j_gene: TRBJ2-3; abundance: -; CDR3nt: TGTGCCAGCAGCCACGGACTAGCGGGAGGCCAAGATACGCAGTATTTT; CDR3aa: CASSHGLAGGQDTQYF
len: 15; d_gene: TRBD1; v_gene: TRBV28; j_gene: TRBJ2-1; abundance: -; CDR3nt: TGTGCCAGCAGTCCACAGGGGGGCCTTCACAATGAGCAGTTCTTC; CDR3aa: CASSPQGGLHNEQFF
len: 18; d_gene: -; v_gene: TRBV3-1/TRBV3-2; j_gene: TRBJ1-4; abundance: once; CDR3nt: TGTGCCAGCAGCCCATCTCCGGGACAACTTACAACTAATGAAAAACTGTTTTTT; CDR3aa: CASSPSPGQLTTNEKLFF
len: 14; d_gene: -; v_gene: TRBV28; j_gene: TRBJ2-1; abundance: -; CDR3nt: TGTGCCAGCACCGCGGGACAGACCTACAATGAGCAGTTCTTC; CDR3aa: CASTAGQTYNEQFF
len: 14; d_gene: -; v_gene: TRBV7-2; j_gene: TRBJ2-1; abundance: -; CDR3nt: TGTGCCAGCAGCTTAGAAGTCCTGGCAAGTGAGCAGTTCTTC; CDR3aa: CASSLEVLASEQFF
len: 13; d_gene: TRBD1; v_gene: TRBV3-1/TRBV3-2; j_gene: TRBJ1-1; abundance: -; CDR3nt: TGTGCCAGCAGCCTAAACAGGGGAGCTGAAGCTTTCTTT; CDR3aa: CASSLNRGAEAFF
len: 13; d_gene: -; v_gene: TRBV4-1; j_gene: TRBJ2-2; abundance: -; CDR3nt: TGCGCCAGCAGCAAGCTAGTTACCGGGGAGCTGTTTTTT; CDR3aa: CASSKLVTGELFF
len: 13; d_gene: TRBD2; v_gene: TRBV19; j_gene: TRBJ2-7; abundance: -; CDR3nt: TGTGCCAGTAGTCCGCGGGGGACCCGCGAGCAGTACTTC; CDR3aa: CASSPRGTREQYF
len: 13; d_gene: -; v_gene: TRBV29-1; j_gene: TRBJ2-3; abundance: -; CDR3nt: TGCAGCGTGGCCCCCTCCGGCACAGATACGCAGTATTTT; CDR3aa: CSVAPSGTDTQYF
len: 16; d_gene: -; v_gene: TRBV9; j_gene: TRBJ2-1; abundance: -; CDR3nt: TGTGCCAGCAGCGTAGGATTTAGCGCCCCAGTAGGTCGGCAGTTCTTC; CDR3aa: CASSVGFSAPVGRQFF
len: 14; d_gene: TRBD1; v_gene: TRBV11-2; j_gene: TRBJ2-1; abundance: few; CDR3nt: TGTGCCAGCAGCTTGACAGGGGACTCCAATGAGCAGTTCTTC; CDR3aa: CASSLTGDSNEQFF
len: 12; d_gene: -; v_gene: TRBV7-2; j_gene: TRBJ1-2; abundance: -; CDR3nt: TGTGCCAGCAGCAGGGGCAGCTATGGCTACACCTTC; CDR3aa: CASSRGSYGYTF
len: 16; d_gene: TRBD1; v_gene: TRBV18; j_gene: TRBJ2-7; abundance: -; CDR3nt: TGTGCCAGCTCACCTTCGAAGGGACAGGGGAAGGGCGAGCAGTACTTC; CDR3aa: CASSPSKGQGKGEQYF
len: 18; d_gene: TRBD2; v_gene: TRBV13; j_gene: TRBJ2-1; abundance: few; CDR3nt: TGTGCCAGCAGCTTTACCCCCTTAGCGGGAGGCTTCTACAATGAGCAGTTCTTC; CDR3aa: CASSFTPLAGGFYNEQFF
len: 16; d_gene: TRBD1; v_gene: TRBV11-2; j_gene: TRBJ2-1; abundance: -; CDR3nt: TGTGCCAGCAGGTATGGGACAGGGAGATTACTCAATGAGCAGTTCTTC; CDR3aa: CASRYGTGRLLNEQFF
len: 14; d_gene: -; v_gene: TRBV4-3; j_gene: TRBJ1-2; abundance: -; CDR3nt: TGCGCCAGCAGCCGCAGGGTCGACGCTGATGGCTACACCTTC; CDR3aa: CASSRRVDADGYTF
len: 15; d_gene: -; v_gene: TRBV28; j_gene: TRBJ1-4; abundance: -; CDR3nt: TGTGCCAGCAGTTGGGGGAGGGGTGCTAATGAAAAACTGTTTTTT; CDR3aa: CASSWGRGANEKLFF
len: 14; d_gene: TRBD1; v_gene: TRBV28; j_gene: TRBJ2-2; abundance: -; CDR3nt: TGTGCCAGCAGTTCGGGACAGAACCCCGGGGAGCTGTTTTTT; CDR3aa: CASSSGQNPGELFF
len: 15; d_gene: -; v_gene: TRBV24-1; j_gene: TRBJ2-2; abundance: -; CDR3nt: TGTGCCACCAGCGGACCTCCCTCGGGAACCGGGGAGCTGTTTTTT; CDR3aa: CATSGPPSGTGELFF
len: 15; d_gene: TRBD1; v_gene: TRBV6-2/TRBV6-3; j_gene: TRBJ1-1; abundance: -; CDR3nt: TGTGCCAGCAGTTCGCGGACAGGTTCCCAAACTGAAGCTTTCTTT; CDR3aa: CASSSRTGSQTEAFF
len: 17; d_gene: -; v_gene: TRBV24-1; j_gene: TRBJ1-3; abundance: -; CDR3nt: TGTGCCACCAGTGATTTCGTCGTCGTCAGGGGAAGGAACACCATATATTTT; CDR3aa: CATSDFVVVRGRNTIYF
len: 15; d_gene: TRBD2; v_gene: TRBV6-5; j_gene: TRBJ2-7; abundance: -; CDR3nt: TGTGCCAGCAGGCCCTCTAGCGGGGGATTGGGCGAGCAGTACTTC; CDR3aa: CASRPSSGGLGEQYF
len: 13; d_gene: -; v_gene: TRBV19; j_gene: TRBJ1-5; abundance: few; CDR3nt: TGTGCCAGTAGTCATCAGGGTGGACAGCCCCAGCATTTT; CDR3aa: CASSHQGGQPQHF
len: 15; d_gene: TRBD1; v_gene: TRBV29-1; j_gene: TRBJ1-3; abundance: -; CDR3nt: TGCAGCGTTGAATTGACAGGGGGTTCTGGAAACACCATATATTTT; CDR3aa: CSVELTGGSGNTIYF
len: 14; d_gene: -; v_gene: TRBV7-3; j_gene: TRBJ2-7; abundance: once; CDR3nt: TGTGCCAGCAGCTGTCCCTATTTACCCTACGAGCAGTACTTC; CDR3aa: CASSCPYLPYEQYF
len: 13; d_gene: -; v_gene: TRBV14; j_gene: TRBJ2-4; abundance: once; CDR3nt: TGTGCCAGCAGCCAAGTTCCGGGAAACATTCAGTACTTC; CDR3aa: CASSQVPGNIQYF
len: 13; d_gene: TRBD1; v_gene: TRBV10-3; j_gene: TRBJ2-1; abundance: -; CDR3nt: TGTGCCGCTCGGACAGGGGGCGCGAATGAGCAGTTCTTC; CDR3aa: CAARTGGANEQFF
len: 14; d_gene: -; v_gene: TRBV15; j_gene: TRBJ1-5; abundance: -; CDR3nt: TGTGCCACCAGTTTCGGCCAGGGCAATCAGCCCCAGCATTTT; CDR3aa: CATSFGQGNQPQHF
len: 14; d_gene: -; v_gene: TRBV27; j_gene: TRBJ1-2; abundance: once; CDR3nt: TGTGCCAGCAGTTTACGCACAAACAGGGATGGCTACACCTTC; CDR3aa: CASSLRTNRDGYTF
len: 17; d_gene: TRBD1; v_gene: TRBV5-6; j_gene: TRBJ1-4; abundance: -; CDR3nt: TGTGCCAGCAGCTTGCGACAGGGGGCTAAGGGTAATGAAAAACTGTTTTTT; CDR3aa: CASSLRQGAKGNEKLFF
len: 16; d_gene: -; v_gene: TRBV11-1; j_gene: TRBJ1-6; abundance: once; CDR3nt: TGTGCCAGCAGGGCGTTCGGGAGCTCCTATAATTCACCCCTCCACTTT; CDR3aa: CASRAFGSSYNSPLHF
len: 13; d_gene: -; v_gene: TRBV6-1; j_gene: TRBJ1-2; abundance: -; CDR3nt: TGTGCCAGCAGTGAAGCGCTTGGGGCTGGCTACACCTTC; CDR3aa: CASSEALGAGYTF
len: 12; d_gene: TRBD1; v_gene: TRBV5-6; j_gene: TRBJ1-2; abundance: -; CDR3nt: TGTGCCAGCAGTCAGGGGGCTGCTGGCTACACCTTC; CDR3aa: CASSQGAAGYTF
len: 15; d_gene: TRBD2; v_gene: TRBV9; j_gene: TRBJ2-1; abundance: -; CDR3nt: TGTGCCAGCAGCACAAGCGGGGGGCACTACAATGAGCAGTTCTTC; CDR3aa: CASSTSGGHYNEQFF
len: 17; d_gene: -; v_gene: TRBV6-2/TRBV6-3; j_gene: TRBJ1-5; abundance: -; CDR3nt: TGTGCCAGCAGCATAGAACCTGGCGGATATAGCAATCAGCCCCAGCATTTT; CDR3aa: CASSIEPGGYSNQPQHF
len: 14; d_gene: -; v_gene: TRBV7-2; j_gene: TRBJ2-3; abundance: -; CDR3nt: TGTGCCAGCAGCTTATACCCACCGGGAGTTACGCAGTATTTT; CDR3aa: CASSLYPPGVTQYF
len: 16; d_gene: -; v_gene: TRBV9; j_gene: TRBJ2-3; abundance: once; CDR3nt: TGTGCCAGCAGCCCGTACTCTGGACAGATCACAGATACGCAGTATTTT; CDR3aa: CASSPYSGQITDTQYF
len: 15; d_gene: TRBD1; v_gene: TRBV19; j_gene: TRBJ1-1; abundance: -; CDR3nt: TGTGCCAGTAGTAAAGGACAGGTTCGGGGGACTGAAGCTTTCTTT; CDR3aa: CASSKGQVRGTEAFF
len: 13; d_gene: TRBD1; v_gene: TRBV19; j_gene: TRBJ1-2; abundance: -; CDR3nt: TGTGCCAGTCACCCTGCCGGGACAGGCGGCTACACCTTC; CDR3aa: CASHPAGTGGYTF
len: 14; d_gene: TRBD1; v_gene: TRBV5-1; j_gene: TRBJ2-1; abundance: -; CDR3nt: TGCGCCAGCAGCCCGGGACAGGGGTTTCGTGAGCAGTTCTTC; CDR3aa: CASSPGQGFREQFF
len: 14; d_gene: TRBD1; v_gene: TRBV5-1; j_gene: TRBJ1-2; abundance: -; CDR3nt: TGCGCCAGCAGCACTGACAGGGGCGGAGGCGGCTACACCTTC; CDR3aa: CASSTDRGGGGYTF
len: 13; d_gene: TRBD1; v_gene: TRBV10-3; j_gene: TRBJ1-1; abundance: -; CDR3nt: TGTGCCATCACCAACAGGGGAGAGACTGAAGCTTTCTTT; CDR3aa: CAITNRGETEAFF
len: 14; d_gene: TRBD1; v_gene: TRBV2; j_gene: TRBJ2-7; abundance: -; CDR3nt: TGTGCCAGCAGTGAAGCCTGGGACAGCTACGAGCAGTACTTC; CDR3aa: CASSEAWDSYEQYF
len: 15; d_gene: TRBD1; v_gene: TRBV5-4; j_gene: TRBJ1-6; abundance: -; CDR3nt: TGTGCCAGCAGCCTCCGGACAGGGTTAAATTCACCCCTCCACTTT; CDR3aa: CASSLRTGLNSPLHF
len: 15; d_gene: -; v_gene: TRBV4-3; j_gene: TRBJ2-1; abundance: once; CDR3nt: TGCGCCAGCAGCCGAGGGGGAAACAGGGAAAATGAGCAGTTCTTC; CDR3aa: CASSRGGNRENEQFF
len: 15; d_gene: -; v_gene: TRBV5-5; j_gene: TRBJ1-6; abundance: -; CDR3nt: TGTGCCAGCAGCTTAGATATACCTACTAAGTCACCCCTCCACTTT; CDR3aa: CASSLDIPTKSPLHF
len: 14; d_gene: -; v_gene: TRBV7-2; j_gene: TRBJ2-7; abundance: -; CDR3nt: TGTGCCAGCAGCCCCCAGGGCGGTCCCTACGAGCAGTACTTC; CDR3aa: CASSPQGGPYEQYF
len: 14; d_gene: -; v_gene: TRBV28; j_gene: TRBJ1-1; abundance: -; CDR3nt: TGTGCCAGCAGTTTGATCACCGCGGGAGGTGAAGCTTTCTTT; CDR3aa: CASSLITAGGEAFF
len: 14; d_gene: TRBD1; v_gene: TRBV5-3; j_gene: TRBJ1-5; abundance: -; CDR3nt: TGTGCCAGAAGCATTGGGACAGGGGATCAGCCCCAGCATTTT; CDR3aa: CARSIGTGDQPQHF